This T cell receptor (beta chain) was obtained from a study of identical twins. A few counts support this clonotype. Its antigen remains unknown. A read error may be the cause here, since a much bigger clone is one base away. The cDNA had a unique molecular identifier and a template-switch universal primer site. A single record per CDR3 protein comes from TCRdb applying MiXCR to the 5' RACE reads. The profile covers under 1 million distinct CDR3 sequences, with more than 9% appearing a single time and around 1.5% taken by the ten largest. Study-wide results and caveats: For monozygotic twins, models underestimated out-of-frame TCR alpha sharing.

Healthy Caucasians supplied all donations. This CDR3 is built from 15 residues. With 7 bases removed from V and 0 bases from J, the gap between germline ends came to 13 bases. Germline CDR1 and CDR2: MNHNS and SASEGT. The same sample was also studied in work on yellow fever vaccine responses in identical twins.

J is TRBJ2-1 and V is TRBV6-1, with D possibly matching TRBD1 (6 bases). Source material: PBMCs. The TCR was taken from a woman between 18 and 30 years old in good health. The chain's CDR3 is CASTQGQSSYNEQFF. CDR3 coding DNA: TGTGCCAGCACCCAAGGACAGAGCTCCTACAATGAGCAGTTCTTC.